Each of the 22 T cell receptor beta chains below was sequenced from the same sample in a study of OX40 agonist ivuxolimab in advanced cancers. Repertoires were generated with immunoSEQ multiplex PCR, while TCRdb's copy carries only in-frame clones and drops some. The sample yields over 40,000 clones, roughly 80% seen once. Specimen: CD4+ or CD8+ T cells sorted from blood, collected in a trial of the OX40 agonist ivuxolimab. The receptors here all came from an adult with an advanced solid tumor such as melanoma, head and neck, liver or kidney cancer.

The chain couples TRBV19 to TRBJ2-5, with 11 bases that match TRBD2. The CDR3 has 14 amino acids. Germline V gene lookup returns CDR1 LNHDA and CDR2 SQIVND (reference sequence). The J segment lost 6 bases and the V segment lost 6 bases, leaving 6 bases of the junction unmatched. CDR3 sequence: CASRRGLAEQTQYF. For the CDR3, the DNA is TGTGCCAGTAGGAGGGGACTAGCGGAACAGACCCAGTACTTC.

About this clone itself: At one boundary the junction diverges from the germline segment, which might be a read error. The chain uses TRBV7-9 and TRBJ2-7; either TRBD1 or TRBD2 may supply D (5 bases each). The CDR3 is made up of 13 amino acids. Germline V CDR1 and CDR2: SEHNR, FQNEAQ (reference sequence). The CDR3 loop is CASSPMAQGPSGW. The CDR3 nucleotides read TGTGCCAGCAGCCCTATGGCGCAGGGACCCTCGGGCTGG. Full variable domain (remainder filled in from reference TRBV7-9 and TRBJ2-7): DTGVSQNPRHKITKRGQNVTFRCDPISEHNRLYWYRQTLGQGPEFLTYFQNEAQLEKSRLLSDRFSAERPKGSFSTLEIQRTEQGDSAMYLCASSPMAQGPSGWGPGTRLTVT.

The V gene is TRBV28, the J gene TRBJ1-1, with a weak D call TRBD1 (5 bases). There are 14 residues in the CDR3. The V end lost 4 bases, the J end lost 2 bases, and 11 bases lay between the germline ends. CDR1 and CDR2 from the germline V gene are MDHEN and SYDVKM. The CDR3 DNA sequence: TGTGCCAGCAGTTCTCAGGGACGAAACACTGAAGCTTTCTTT. Translation gives CASSSQGRNTEAFF.

The rearrangement links TRBV4-1 to TRBJ1-2; 10 bases fit TRBD1. After removal of 0 bases from V and 4 bases from J, the junction contained 2 bases not matched to a gene. The CDR3 is 15 residues long. From germline, CDR1 is MGHRA and CDR2 YSYEKL. The CDR3 DNA follows: TGCGCCAGCAGCCAAGATGGGGACAGGGGCTATGGCTACACCTTC. Encoded protein: CASSQDGDRGYGYTF.

The rearrangement links TRBV6-1 to TRBJ1-2; TRBD1 agrees at 7 bases. Germline CDR1 and CDR2: MNHNS and SASEGT. The ends lost 3 bases at V and 7 bases at J; junction bases unmatched: 8. The CDR3 runs to 14 residues. Here the CDR3 DNA reads TGTGCCAGCAGTGATGGGGGACAGAGGGGTGGCTACACCTTC. Translating gives CASSDGGQRGGYTF.

This chain connects TRBV6-1 to TRBJ1-2; 9 nucleotides match TRBD1. V was pared by 4 bases and J by 6 bases, with 12 bases of the junction left unmatched. The CDR3 has 16 residues. The germline CDR1 and CDR2 sequences are MNHNS and SASEGT. The CDR3, as DNA: TGTGCCAGCAGTGTCTCCGGGACAGGGCATACTAATGGCTACACCTTC. Protein product: CASSVSGTGHTNGYTF.

The table lists this clone with a count of one. The V gene is TRBV6-1, the J gene TRBJ2-3; 8 bases line up with TRBD2. V was clipped by 4 bases and J by 3 bases; unmatched bases: 9. This CDR3 is built from 16 residues. Germline lookup yields CDR1 MNHNS and CDR2 SASEGT. The CDR3 here is CASSVAGNPITDTQYF. CDR3 DNA: TGTGCCAGCAGTGTAGCGGGGAATCCTATTACAGATACGCAGTATTTT.

The chain links TRBV7-3 to TRBJ2-3, with a possible D match to TRBD2 (6 bases). The CDR3 loop spans 13 amino acids. Germline CDR1 and CDR2: SGHTA and FQGTGA. V was cut by 3 bases and J by 5 bases, with 9 bases left in between. In DNA form, the CDR3 reads TGTGCCAGCAGCTTCCGGCGGGGAGATACGCAGTATTTT. The encoded protein is CASSFRRGDTQYF.

The chain employs TRBV12-1 and TRBJ1-2; the DNA was not compared with TRBD1, the D call given in the table. TRBV12-1 is deemed a pseudogene. This CDR3 is built from 14 residues. CDR3 bases: TGTGCCAGCAGCTTTGTGACAAACAACTATGGCTACACCTTC. Translating it yields CASSFVTNNYGYTF.

V gene TRBV18 combines with J gene TRBJ1-1; D call uncertain. V shed 6 bases and J shed 1 base, with 15 bases lying between them. The CDR3 runs to 15 residues. Germline CDR1 is KGHSH and CDR2 is LQKENI. DNA of the CDR3: TGTGCCAGCTCGCGTGATTCCGGGTCGAACACTGAAGCTTTCTTT. This encodes CASSRDSGSNTEAFF.

This chain links TRBV15 with TRBJ2-5; D remains ambiguous. Trimming removed 6 bases from V and 5 bases from J, with 10 bases in between. The CDR3 has 12 residues. Germline lookup yields CDR1 LNHNV and CDR2 YYDKDF (reference sequence). CDR3 residues: CATSVRRETQYF. Written as DNA, the CDR3 is TGTGCCACCAGTGTAAGACGGGAGACCCAGTACTTC.

This chain connects TRBV5-1 to TRBJ1-4, with 11 bases identical to TRBD1. V lost 3 bases, J lost 6 bases, and 4 bases stayed unmatched. The CDR3 length is 15 residues. CDR1 is SGHRS and CDR2 is YFSETQ in the germline V gene. The CDR3 DNA reads TGCGCCAGCAGCTCCCGGGACAGGGGGTATGAAAAACTGTTTTTT. Its protein product is CASSSRDRGYEKLFF.

The chain uses TRBV13 and TRBJ1-2; D not certain. The germline gives CDR1 PRHDT, CDR2 FYEKMQ (reference sequence). The CDR3 consists of 12 residues. The ends were cut back, 4 bases at V and 8 bases at J, with 11 bases in the middle. The CDR3, as DNA: TGTGCCAGCAGCTCATACAAGGCCGGCTACACCTTC. It specifies CASSSYKAGYTF.

A note on this clone: One end of the junction fails to match germline, which may point to a read error. The J gene is TRBJ2-3, the V gene TRBV5-3, with D possibly being TRBD2 (6 bases). TRBV5-3 is an ORF; its function is uncertain. The CDR3 loop spans 14 amino acids. The CDR3 DNA is TGTGCCAGCAGCTTTTGGGGGGTTGAAGATACGCAGTATTTT. It yields the protein CASSFWGVEDTQYF.

V gene TRBV5-6 combines with J gene TRBJ1-1, with 7 bases lining up with TRBD1. Germline V gene sequence: CDR1 SGHDT, CDR2 YYEEEE. The V and J ends lost 7 bases and 2 bases, in that order; junction bases with no gene match: 8. The CDR3 loop spans 14 amino acids. CDR3 sequence (DNA): TGTGCCAGCGGAAGAGGGGGCATTAACACTGAAGCTTTCTTT. Translated, it gives CASGRGGINTEAFF.

This rearrangement joins TRBV9 to TRBJ2-3; D unclear. Germline V gene lookup returns CDR1 SGDLS and CDR2 YYNGEE. The CDR3 consists of 15 residues. V was trimmed by 1 base and J by 4 bases, leaving 13 bases between them. CDR3 bases: TGTGCCAGCAGCGTATCGAGTTTCACTGCAGATACGCAGTATTTT. Protein sequence: CASSVSSFTADTQYF.

The V and J genes are TRBV27 and TRBJ2-7; 12 bases fit TRBD2. Germline-derived CDR1 and CDR2 are MNHEY and SMNVEV (reference sequence). The CDR3 totals 15 residues. Trimming at V came to 6 bases and at J to 4 bases, leaving 7 bases not matched to a gene. The CDR3 protein is CASRGLTSGSYEQYF. In DNA form, the CDR3 reads TGTGCCAGCAGAGGATTGACTAGCGGGAGTTACGAGCAGTACTTC.

The gene calls are TRBV28 and TRBJ1-1; D gene unclear. V was shortened by 2 bases and J by 11 bases, with 15 bases between the two germline ends. This CDR3 comprises 13 residues. The germline V gene has CDR1 MDHEN and CDR2 SYDVKM. The CDR3 bases are TGTGCCAGCAGTTTAGGGGTTCAAAAGGAGGCTTTCTTT. As protein: CASSLGVQKEAFF.

V is TRBV5-6 and J is TRBJ2-7; 8 bases map to TRBD2. Germline CDR1 and CDR2: SGHDT and YYEEEE. V was pared by 3 bases and J by 3 bases, with 17 bases of the junction left unmatched. The CDR3 is 18 amino acids. In DNA, the CDR3 is TGTGCCAGCAGCTCTTTGCGCAGGACTAGCAGACAGAACTACGAGCAGTACTTC. This encodes CASSSLRRTSRQNYEQYF. The whole variable domain, remainder taken from reference TRBV5-6 and TRBJ2-7, is DAGVTQSPTHLIKTRGQQVTLRCSPKSGHDTVSWYQQALGQGPQFIFQYYEEEERQRGNFPDRFSGHQFPNYSSELNVNALLLGDSALYLCASSSLRRTSRQNYEQYFGPGTRLTVT.

The rearrangement joins TRBV6-6 to TRBJ2-4; the match to TRBD1 covers 7 bases. Per germline, CDR1 MNHNY and CDR2 SVGAGI (reference sequence). The junction had 5 bases not matched to a gene; V was cut back by 5 bases and J by 7 bases. The CDR3 is 13 residues long. This CDR3 is CASSKTRGNIQYF. The DNA of the CDR3 is TGTGCCAGCAGTAAGACCAGGGGGAACATTCAGTACTTC.

The chain uses TRBV27 and TRBJ1-6, with a tentative D call TRBD1 (5 bases). V lost 6 bases and J lost 9, with 24 bases in between. There are 17 residues in the CDR3. CDR1 is MNHEY and CDR2 is SMNVEV in the germline V gene (reference sequence). CDR3 bases: TGTGCCAGCAGCCCAAGGCCCCAGGGAATAGGTCGTTCACCCCTCCACTTT. This codes for CASSPRPQGIGRSPLHF.

This chain joins TRBV6-1 and TRBJ1-4; D not resolved. Germline V CDR1 and CDR2: MNHNS, SASEGT. Deletions cut 3 bases from V and 5 bases from J, with 7 bases between. The CDR3 runs to 13 residues. This CDR3 is CASSDRWNEKLFF. The CDR3 region has the DNA TGTGCCAGCAGTGACCGATGGAATGAAAAACTGTTTTTT.